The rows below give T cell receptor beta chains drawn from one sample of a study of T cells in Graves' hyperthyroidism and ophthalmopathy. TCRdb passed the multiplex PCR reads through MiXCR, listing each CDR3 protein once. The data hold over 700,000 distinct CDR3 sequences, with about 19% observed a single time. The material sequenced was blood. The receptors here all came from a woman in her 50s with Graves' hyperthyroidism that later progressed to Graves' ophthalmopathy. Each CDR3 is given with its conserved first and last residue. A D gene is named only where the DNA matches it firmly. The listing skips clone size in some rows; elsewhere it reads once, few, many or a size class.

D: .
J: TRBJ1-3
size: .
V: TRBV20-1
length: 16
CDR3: CSAHRDPPISGNTIYF
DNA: TGCAGTGCTCACCGGGACCCCCCCATCTCTGGAAACACCATATATTTT

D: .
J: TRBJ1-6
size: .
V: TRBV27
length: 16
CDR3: CASSSWEAGVNSPLHF
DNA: TGTGCCAGCAGTAGCTGGGAGGCAGGGGTTAATTCACCCCTCCACTTT

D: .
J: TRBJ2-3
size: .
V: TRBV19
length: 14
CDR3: CASSTRAYTDTQYF
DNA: TGTGCCAGTAGTACGCGGGCTTACACAGATACGCAGTATTTT

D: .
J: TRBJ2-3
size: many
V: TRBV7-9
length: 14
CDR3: CASSLVVSADTQYF
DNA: TGTGCCAGCAGCCTAGTTGTATCAGCAGATACGCAGTATTTT

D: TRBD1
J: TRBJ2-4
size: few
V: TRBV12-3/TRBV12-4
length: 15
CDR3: CASSLTGGRGNIQYF
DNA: TGTGCCAGCAGTTTGACAGGGGGCCGGGGGAACATTCAGTACTTC

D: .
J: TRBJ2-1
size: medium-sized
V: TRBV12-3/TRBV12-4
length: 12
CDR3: CASSLGGNEQFF
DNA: TGTGCCAGCAGCTTAGGGGGGAATGAGCAGTTCTTC

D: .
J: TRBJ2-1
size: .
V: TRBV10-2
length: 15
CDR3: CASSEGQRVYNEQSF
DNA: TGCGCCAGCAGTGAAGGCCAGAGGGTGTACAATGAGCAGTCCTTC

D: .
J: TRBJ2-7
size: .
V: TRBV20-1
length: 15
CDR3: CSASSGALTSEEQYF
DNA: TGCAGTGCTAGTTCAGGGGCGCTCACGTCGGAGGAGCAGTACTTC

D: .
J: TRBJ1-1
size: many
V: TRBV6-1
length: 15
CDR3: CASSEAGEMNTEAFF
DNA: TGTGCCAGCAGTGAAGCCGGGGAAATGAACACTGAAGCTTTCTTT

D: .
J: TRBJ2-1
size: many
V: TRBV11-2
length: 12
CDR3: CASSLVSVEQFF
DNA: TGTGCCAGCAGCTTAGTTTCGGTTGAGCAGTTCTTC

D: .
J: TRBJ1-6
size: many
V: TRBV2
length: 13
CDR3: CASSHDNVSPLHF
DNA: TGTGCCAGCAGTCACGATAACGTTTCACCCCTCCACTTT

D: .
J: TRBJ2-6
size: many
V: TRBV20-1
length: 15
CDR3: CSAKARGSGANVLTF
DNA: TGCAGTGCCAAGGCAAGGGGTTCCGGGGCCAACGTCCTGACTTTC

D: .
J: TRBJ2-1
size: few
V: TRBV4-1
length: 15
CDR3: CASSQAGAGANEQFF
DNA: TGCGCCAGCAGCCAAGCGGGGGCAGGAGCCAATGAGCAGTTCTTC

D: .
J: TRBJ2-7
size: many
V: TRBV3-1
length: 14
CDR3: CASSQDTGLYEQYF
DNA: TGTGCCAGCAGCCAAGACACAGGGTTGTACGAGCAGTACTTC

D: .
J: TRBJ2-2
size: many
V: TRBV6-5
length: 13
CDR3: CASSYAGRGELFF
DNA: TGTGCCAGCAGTTACGCCGGGCGCGGGGAGCTGTTTTTT